A single sample is the source of the 8 T cell receptor beta chains below, sequenced in a study of OX40 agonist ivuxolimab in advanced cancers. The library was made by the immunoSEQ multiplex PCR assay. This is the immuneACCESS table as TCRdb keeps it, with only in-frame sequences that have V and J called. A part of the clones is gone; compared with another copy, unresolved V genes explain less than half, and the rest is unexplained. The sample yields 60,000 to 75,000 clones; nearly 95% were counted once. Jointly, the top ten make up 13% of the sample. Material: CD4+ or CD8+ T cells sorted from blood, obtained in a trial of the OX40 agonist ivuxolimab. Source of these receptors: an adult with an advanced solid tumor such as melanoma, head and neck, liver or kidney cancer.

The chain couples TRBV6-5 to TRBJ2-1; 10 nucleotides line up with TRBD2. Germline CDR1 reads MNHEY; CDR2 reads SVGAGI. The CDR3 is 15 residues long. The V and J ends lost 5 bases and 2 bases, in that order; junction bases with no gene match: 3. CDR3 sequence (DNA): TGTGCCAGCAGTATTAGCGGGGGGACCTACAATGAGCAGTTCTTC. Translated: CASSISGGTYNEQFF.

The chain has TRBV19 and TRBJ2-1; D perhaps matches TRBD1 (6 bases). Germline lookup yields CDR1 LNHDA and CDR2 SQIVND (reference sequence). V lost 3 bases, J lost 5 bases, and 14 bases lay in between. The CDR3 length is 15 residues. DNA of the CDR3: TGTGCCAGTAGTATCCGGGACACAGAAAACAATGAGCAGTTCTTC. Residues: CASSIRDTENNEQFF.

This sequence joins TRBV7-9 and TRBJ1-1, with 11 bases lining up with TRBD1. This CDR3 is 15 amino acids long. Unmatched junction bases numbered 7, after V lost 7 bases and J lost 3 bases. Germline CDR1 reads SEHNR; CDR2 reads FQNEAQ (reference sequence). Here the CDR3 reads CASKGQGVSDTEAFF. The CDR3 DNA sequence: TGTGCCAGCAAGGGACAGGGGGTTTCTGACACTGAAGCTTTCTTT.

In DNA, the CDR3 is TGTGCCAGCAGCGTGGGACAGGGGGCGCTGAACGAGCAGTACTTC. Protein: CASSVGQGALNEQYF. V usage is TRBV2 and J usage is TRBJ2-7, with 12 nucleotides matching TRBD1. The CDR3 runs 15 residues. The V gene's germline CDR1 is SNHLY and CDR2 FYNNEI. The V segment lost 6 bases and the J segment 5 bases; nucleotides outside the gene matches: 8. Using reference TRBV2 and TRBJ2-7 for the parts outside the CDR3, the full variable domain is EPEVTQTPSHQVTQMGQEVILRCVPISNHLYFYWYRQILGQKVEFLVSFYNNEISEKSEIFDDQFSVERPDGSNFTLKIRSTKLEDSAMYFCASSVGQGALNEQYFGPGTRLTVT.

The V call is TRBV7-9, the J call TRBJ2-7; D may be TRBD1 or TRBD2 (5 bases each). CDR3 length: 11 residues. Germline V gene sequence: CDR1 SEHNR, CDR2 FQNEAQ (reference sequence). The ends were cut back, 4 bases at V and 6 bases at J, with 7 bases in the middle. CDR3 DNA: TGTGCCAGCAGCTCAGGGAGCGAGCAGTACTTC. This translates into CASSSGSEQYF.

This clone was seen only once. The chain employs TRBV25-1 and TRBJ2-5, with D perhaps assigned TRBD1 or TRBD2 (5 bases each). Between the trimmed V and J ends, which lost 6 bases and 1 base, there was a span of 12 bases. Germline V gene lookup returns CDR1 MGHDK and CDR2 SYGVNS. The CDR3 runs 14 residues. The CDR3 DNA is TGTGCCAGCAGCCCCTGGGACGGCCAAGAGACCCAGTACTTC. This sequence encodes CASSPWDGQETQYF.

The V gene is TRBV29-1, the J gene TRBJ2-7; TRBD2 is a possible D gene (5 bases). CDR3 size: 12 residues. Germline CDR1 and CDR2: SQVTM and ANQGSEA. Trimming removed 0 bases from V and 7 bases from J, with 10 bases in between. This chain's CDR3 is CSVEDLPGEQYF. The CDR3 nucleotides read TGCAGCGTTGAAGATCTTCCGGGGGAGCAGTACTTC.

This clone was recorded once. The rearrangement joins TRBV5-6 to TRBJ2-7; D not certain. The CDR3 is 19 residues long. The V and J ends lost 6 bases and 4 bases respectively, with 32 bases between them. CDR1 and CDR2 from the germline V gene are SGHDT and YYEEEE. The CDR3 DNA reads TGTGCCAGCATCATGCACCGCGTGGTATGGACCGAGACACAATACGAGCAGTACTTC. The encoded protein is CASIMHRVVWTETQYEQYF.